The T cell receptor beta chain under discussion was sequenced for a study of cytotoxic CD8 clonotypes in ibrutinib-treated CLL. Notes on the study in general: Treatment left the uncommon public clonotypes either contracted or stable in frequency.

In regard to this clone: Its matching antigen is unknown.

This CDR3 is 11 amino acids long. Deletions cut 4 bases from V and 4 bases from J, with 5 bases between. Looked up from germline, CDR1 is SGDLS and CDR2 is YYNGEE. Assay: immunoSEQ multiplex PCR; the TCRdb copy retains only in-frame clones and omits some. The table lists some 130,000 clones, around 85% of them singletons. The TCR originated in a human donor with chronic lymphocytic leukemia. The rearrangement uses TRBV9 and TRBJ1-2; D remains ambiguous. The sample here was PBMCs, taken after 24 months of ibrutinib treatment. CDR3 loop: CASSRSYGYTF. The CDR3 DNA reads TGTGCCAGCAGCCGGTCCTATGGCTACACCTTC. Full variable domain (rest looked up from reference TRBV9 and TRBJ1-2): DSGVTQTPKHLITATGQRVTLRCSPRSGDLSVYWYQQSLDQGLQFLIQYYNGEERAKGNILERFSAQQFPDLHSELNLSSLELGDSALYFCASSRSYGYTFGSGTRLTVV.